The T cell receptor (beta chain) described here comes from a study of blood T cell repertoires in COVID-19 (dated by TCRdb to 2020 to 2022). At the level of the whole study: Samples covering the acute and convalescent phases of COVID-19 were provided by collaborators in the United States, Italy and Spain. The material from the prospective study consisted of cDNA or gDNA derived from T cells, B-cell-depleted T cells, or PBMCs. The dataset comprised deeply sampled blood TCRbeta repertoires from subjects exposed to, actively infected with, or recovered from COVID-19. The repertoires were released in a freely available public database intended as a resource for research on the immune response to SARS-CoV-2. The samples were drawn from two sources: the first 160 participants of the ongoing ImmuneRACE study, and 1,254 subjects contributed by 6 global collaborators. Nearly every sample came with metadata listing a de-identified subject ID, COVID-19 status, age in years and sex. HLA class I and class II types, where available, came from metadata supplied by the sample provider rather than from assay-based typing.

As regards this clone: The specificity of this receptor is unknown. Per-nucleotide qualities are absent, and no much larger clonotype sits a single base away.

TCRbeta CDR3 regions were amplified from genomic DNA using the immunoSEQ Assay, a bias-controlled multiplex PCR. The paper's data handling went like this. The number of nucleated cells in each sample was estimated from the amplification of reference gene primers within the assay. To quantify the absolute abundance of each unique TCRbeta CDR3 rearrangement, sequence reads were collapsed and filtered. For each sample, productive Simpson clonality was calculated as the square root of Simpson's diversity index across productive rearrangements. TCRdb limited this immuneACCESS table to in-frame rearrangements with V and J called. A share of clones is missing; checked studies link under half to unresolved V genes, and the rest is unexplained. V and J calls and clone size come straight from that table; D and trimming were deduced from the DNA. The sample table records about 440,000 clones; 70% to 90% of these occur just once. Over 1.5% of the sample rests with the top ten.

Enrolling through a virtual design, the prospective study's participants ranged in age from roughly 18 to 90 years and lived across 24 United States geographic areas. Cohort assignment in the prospective study relied on participant-reported clinical history from a screening survey and a study questionnaire. Each participant in the prospective study had whole blood, serum and a nasopharyngeal or oropharyngeal swab collected by mobile phlebotomists. Additional blood draws and questionnaires over an approximately two-month period could optionally be provided by prospective study participants. Prospective study blood samples were shipped either frozen or at room temperature before DNA extraction. Taken from cysteine to phenylalanine, the CDR3 has 13 residues. The DNA shown is the 39-base CDR3, in frame from base 1. For CDR1 and CDR2, the germline V gene (reference sequence) lists SGHKS and YYEKEE. Cut back by 1 base and 7 bases, the V and J ends lie 9 bases apart.

Broad study findings and their caveats: Clinical and demographic metadata were provided uncurated, with the amount varying by source and participant.

Specimen: PBMCs or T cells enriched from blood (not recorded which). The TCR originated in a woman aged 18-35 years with acute COVID-19. Recombination linked TRBV5-5 to TRBJ1-5, with the D gene not clear enough to name. The base sequence is TGTGCCAGCAGCTTGCGAGAGGAACAGCCCCAGCATTTT. Translated, this is CASSLREEQPQHF.